This T cell receptor beta chain appears in the sequencing data of a study of blood T cell repertoires in COVID-19. Study overall: The United States, Italy and Spain supplied acute and convalescent COVID-19 samples. In each case, the material was cDNA or gDNA derived from T cells, B-cell-depleted T cells, or PBMCs.

The assay was immunoSEQ multiplex PCR, and TCRdb's table has in-frame clones only and misses some. The sample includes roughly 150,000 clones, 70% to 90% of them seen just once. Germline CDR1 reads SGHRS; CDR2 reads YFSETQ. The J segment lost 6 bases and the V segment lost 7 bases, leaving 8 bases of the junction unmatched. The CDR3 sequence is 15 residues long. The rearrangement links TRBV5-1 to TRBJ2-1; 12 bases are shared with TRBD2. This clonotype originated in a woman at least 80 years old with COVID-19, enrolled during active disease. What was sequenced was peripheral blood. CDR3 nucleotides: TGCGCCAGCGCACCTAGCGGGAGGGTAGGCAATGAGCAGTTCTTC. Amino acid sequence: CASAPSGRVGNEQFF. Full variable domain (outside the CDR3, taken from reference TRBV5-1 and TRBJ2-1): KAGVTQTPRYLIKTRGQQVTLSCSPISGHRSVSWYQQTPGQGLQFLFEYFSETQRNKGNFPGRFSGRQFSNSRSEMNVSTLELGDSALYLCASAPSGRVGNEQFFGPGTRLTVL.